The T cell receptor (beta chain) under discussion was sequenced for a study of cytomegalovirus exposure and HLA in healthy donors. Study information: The roughly 130 validation repertoires used the same platform as the 650 to 800 first-cohort repertoires, a later analysis reported. Study results and limitations: Investigators reported about 160 TCR beta chains as tied to cytomegalovirus. That first-cohort TCR clusters tended to co-occur in the 120 or so validation repertoires was found in a later analysis.

Produced via immunoSEQ multiplex PCR; TCRdb's table is partial and in-frame only. The data hold about 83,000 clones, with approximately 96% observed a single time. Of note for this clone: Its target is not known.

V shed 4 bases and J shed 1 base, with 14 bases lying between them. The CDR3 is 15 residues long. Per the germline V gene, CDR1 is SGHRS and CDR2 is YFSETQ. The chain is built from TRBV5-1 and TRBJ2-5, with D possibly matching TRBD1 (8 bases). Input material: PBMCs. The clonotype was recovered from a woman between 18 and 29 years old in good health and CMV-seronegative. The CDR3 bases are TGCGCCAGCAGCATGGGAGGGACAGGCCAAGAGACCCAGTACTTC. Encoded protein: CASSMGGTGQETQYF.